This T cell receptor (beta chain) was recovered during a study of T cell changes during pregnancy in multiple sclerosis. Assay used: immunoSEQ multiplex PCR; TCRdb lists only in-frame clones, some missing. The profile shows 70,000 to 100,000 clones, roughly 93% of them singletons. The CDR3 sequence is 15 residues long. In germline, CDR1 is SEHNR, CDR2 FQNEAQ (reference sequence). Trimming shortened V by 5 bases and J by 0 bases, and 11 bases separated the two germline ends. The origin of this receptor is a female donor with multiple sclerosis, enrolled in a pregnancy study. The sample in question was peripheral blood, obtained in the first trimester of pregnancy. The chain employs TRBV7-9 and TRBJ2-1, with D perhaps matching TRBD2 (5 bases). The CDR3 region is CASSPRGNSYNEQFF. The CDR3 region has the DNA TGTGCCAGCAGCCCACGGGGTAACTCCTACAATGAGCAGTTCTTC.